Below, 15 T cell receptor beta chains from the same sample are listed, as sequenced in a study of blood T cell repertoires in COVID-19. Sequencing used immunoSEQ multiplex PCR; TCRdb keeps in-frame clones, though not all of them. This sample carries roughly 99,000 clones, less than 90% of them seen once, and the ten largest clones take around 4.2%. Sequenced sample: peripheral blood. The receptors derive from a human donor in a cohort sampled during active COVID-19.

This clone was picked up one time. This chain links TRBV4-2 with TRBJ2-2; D may be TRBD2 (6 bases). Per germline, CDR1 LGHNA and CDR2 YNFKEQ. The CDR3 extends over 16 amino acids. V dropped 4 bases and J dropped 10 bases, with 22 bases sitting between them. DNA for the CDR3: TGTGCCAGCAGCCCGACCTTAGCGGATTCAGGAGAGGAGCTGTTTTTT. Translation gives CASSPTLADSGEELFF.

The genes are TRBV12-3 or TRBV12-4 and TRBJ2-1, with D possibly being TRBD1 (5 bases). The CDR3 runs 12 residues. V dropped 6 bases and J dropped 5 bases, with 8 bases sitting between them. Written as DNA, the CDR3 is TGTGCCAGCAGGGACATAAACAATGAGCAGTTCTTC. It is translated as CASRDINNEQFF.

This chain joins TRBV12-3 or TRBV12-4 and TRBJ2-5; tentatively, D is TRBD2 (6 bases). Trimming removed 2 bases from V and 3 bases from J, with 7 bases in between. CDR3 length equals 13 residues. CDR3 amino acids: CASSLWGEETQYF. CDR3 nucleotide sequence: TGTGCCAGCAGTTTATGGGGGGAAGAGACCCAGTACTTC.

The chain is built from TRBV5-4 and TRBJ1-2; D is unclear. The CDR3 runs 13 residues. CDR1 and CDR2 from the germline V gene are SGHNT and YYREEE (reference sequence). The ends were cut back, 0 bases at V and 4 bases at J, with 7 bases in the middle. CDR3 sequence: CASSLVGSYGYTF. CDR3 nucleotides: TGTGCCAGCAGCTTGGTGGGCAGCTATGGCTACACCTTC.

The chain combines TRBV4-3 with TRBJ1-2; 7 nucleotides align to TRBD1. The J segment lost 3 bases and the V segment lost 0 bases, leaving 4 bases of the junction unmatched. The CDR3 covers 15 residues. Per germline, CDR1 LGHNA and CDR2 YSLEER. In DNA, the CDR3 is TGCGCCAGCAGCCAAGATCCGGGACAGTACTATGGCTACACCTTC. Translating gives CASSQDPGQYYGYTF.

This chain links TRBV11-3 with TRBJ2-1, with 8 bases matching TRBD1. CDR1 and CDR2 from the germline V gene are SGHNT and YENEEA. J was trimmed by 5 bases and V by 8 bases; bases with no gene match: 5. The CDR3 has 13 residues. Here the CDR3 reads CASRRTGNNEQFF. In nucleotides, the CDR3 is TGTGCCAGCCGAAGGACAGGGAACAATGAGCAGTTCTTC.

The rearrangement links TRBV28 to TRBJ2-2; D perhaps matches TRBD2 (6 bases). V lost 1 base and J lost 4, with 13 bases in between. Germline CDR1 and CDR2: MDHEN and SYDVKM. The CDR3 totals 16 residues. The CDR3 region has the DNA TGTGCCAGCAGTTTATATGGGGGAGGCCCCACCGGGGAGCTGTTTTTT. Translation gives CASSLYGGGPTGELFF. Full variable domain (missing parts from reference TRBV28 and TRBJ2-2): DVKVTQSSRYLVKRTGEKVFLECVQDMDHENMFWYRQDPGLGLRLIYFSYDVKMKEKGDIPEGYSVSREKKERFSLILESASTNQTSMYLCASSLYGGGPTGELFFGEGSRLTVL.

The V and J genes are TRBV28 and TRBJ2-5; the match to TRBD1 covers 9 bases. In germline, CDR1 is MDHEN, CDR2 SYDVKM. With V trimmed by 6 bases and J by 4 bases, 3 bases remained unmatched. The CDR3 covers 13 residues. This CDR3 reads CASRDRGRETQYF. The DNA of the CDR3 is TGTGCCAGCAGGGACAGGGGTCGAGAGACCCAGTACTTC.

The V gene is TRBV9, the J gene TRBJ1-3; 7 positions agree with TRBD1. V shed 3 bases and J 0 bases; nucleotides not matched to a gene: 3. The CDR3 runs to 15 residues. Germline assignment: CDR1 SGDLS and CDR2 YYNGEE. The CDR3 DNA sequence: TGTGCCAGCAGCGCGGGACAGAGCTCTGGAAACACCATATATTTT. It encodes CASSAGQSSGNTIYF.

The CDR3, as DNA: TGTGCCAGCAGCCGGGACACCAGCTCCTACGAGCAGTACTTC. It encodes CASSRDTSSYEQYF. V is TRBV6-5 and J is TRBJ2-7, with D tentatively TRBD1 (6 bases). Trimming took 6 bases from V and 0 from J, leaving 12 bases between them. Germline V gene sequence: CDR1 MNHEY, CDR2 SVGAGI. This CDR3 is built from 14 residues.

The gene calls are TRBV7-9 and TRBJ2-1; perhaps TRBD2 as D (6 bases). Trimming removed 1 base from V and 7 bases from J, with 17 bases in between. The CDR3 has 16 residues. CDR1 is SEHNR and CDR2 is FQNEAQ in the germline V gene (reference sequence). CDR3 DNA sequence: TGTGCCAGCAGCTTAGTTAAGGTCGGGAGTAAAAATGAGCAGTTCTTC. This gives the protein CASSLVKVGSKNEQFF.

The genes are TRBV12-3 or TRBV12-4 and TRBJ1-1, with D maybe TRBD1 (5 bases). V gave up 3 bases and J gave up 7 bases, with 12 bases separating them. This CDR3 has 13 residues. CDR3 bases: TGTGCCAGCAGTTTGGGCGGGGCCCTTGAAGCTTTCTTT. This encodes CASSLGGALEAFF.

This chain uses TRBV12-3 or TRBV12-4 with TRBJ2-7; D remains unclear. CDR3 length equals 12 residues. V gave up 5 bases and J gave up 4 bases, with 9 bases separating them. CDR3 nucleotide sequence: TGTGCCAGCAGTCTAAAGTATTACGAGCAGTACTTC. It encodes CASSLKYYEQYF.

This chain links TRBV20-1 with TRBJ2-5; D remains ambiguous. The CDR3 is made up of 11 amino acids. Germline CDR1 DFQATT, CDR2 SNEGSKA (reference sequence). The germline V and J ends were trimmed by 3 bases and 1 base, with 3 bases remaining between them. The CDR3 coding sequence is TGCAGTGCTAGCGGCCAAGAGACCCAGTACTTC. As protein: CSASGQETQYF.

The V and J genes are TRBV28 and TRBJ2-5; D is ambiguous. This CDR3 contains 11 residues. The germline gives CDR1 MDHEN, CDR2 SYDVKM. V was pared by 11 bases and J by 9 bases, with 16 bases between. The CDR3 reads CAVTSQVAQYF. The CDR3 DNA reads TGTGCCGTCACTTCGCAGGTGGCCCAGTACTTC.